Listed below are T cell receptor beta chains from one sample, sequenced in a study of shared clonotypes between healthy human individuals. The method was immunoSEQ multiplex PCR; TCRdb's version includes in-frame clones alone and lacks a portion of them. The repertoire includes some 2.4 million clones, 90% to 95% of them detected once, and approximately 0.36% sits in the top ten. Material for sequencing was naive CD4+ T cells from PBMCs. The receptors here all came from a man aged 18 to 29 in good health. Some clones in this sample may be carry-over from other donors' samples. The CDR3 runs from the conserved cysteine through the conserved F or W. Fields, in order: clone size, D gene, J gene, V gene, CDR3 DNA, CDR3 protein. D genes are given only for firm matches. Expanded clones are given a class, and other clones once, few, many or no size at all.

>NA|NA|TRBJ1-1|TRBV4-2
TGTGCCAGCAGCCAAGATCGGGGGCAGGGGAATTATTGGGCTTTCTTT
CASSQDRGQGNYWAFF
>NA|TRBD1|TRBJ2-7|TRBV6-5
TGTGCCGGCAGGAGGGGGACAGGCTACGAGCAGTACTTC
CAGRRGTGYEQYF
>NA|TRBD1|TRBJ1-2|TRBV28
TGTGCCAGCAGTTCAAACAGGGGTGGCTACACCTTC
CASSSNRGGYTF
>NA|NA|TRBJ1-1|TRBV18
TGTGCCAGCTCACGGGGCCCAGGGCTTTATACTGAAGCTTTCTTT
CASSRGPGLYTEAFF
>once|TRBD1|TRBJ2-7|TRBV23-1
TGCGCCACCCCGGGACAGGGGAAGGGGAGCTACGAGCAGTACTTC
CATPGQGKGSYEQYF
>NA|TRBD2|TRBJ2-7|TRBV29-1
TGCAGCGTTGCCCCTCGACTAGCGGAGGAGCAGTACTTC
CSVAPRLAEEQYF
>NA|NA|TRBJ1-1|TRBV28
TGTGCCAGCAGTTTAAACAGCCAAGGCACTGAAGCTTTCTTT
CASSLNSQGTEAFF
>NA|NA|TRBJ1-5|TRBV7-5
TGTGTCAGAAGCTTGGGGGGCACTCTCGTTAGCAATCAGCCCCAGCATTTT
CVRSLGGTLVSNQPQHF
>NA|TRBD2|TRBJ2-2|TRBV27
TGTGCCAGCAGTTTGATAGGCGGGAGGACCGGGGAGCTGTTTTTT
CASSLIGGRTGELFF
>few|NA|TRBJ1-1|TRBV6-5
TGTGCCAGCACCCTGAGGGGGAACACTGAAGCTTTCTTT
CASTLRGNTEAFF
>NA|NA|TRBJ2-1|TRBV5-1
TGCGCCAGCAGCTTTCCGGGGAACAATGAGCAGTTCTTC
CASSFPGNNEQFF
>NA|NA|TRBJ1-6|TRBV7-2
TGTGCCAGCACCCTACTTCCGGACGGTACAAATTCACCCCTCCACTTT
CASTLLPDGTNSPLHF
>NA|TRBD1|TRBJ1-3|TRBV30
TGTGCCTGGAGGCGCCAGGGGGCGCGCGGAAACACCATATATTTT
CAWRRQGARGNTIYF
>NA|NA|TRBJ2-7|TRBV28
TGTGCCAGCAACGCGGCCTCCTACGAGCAGTACTTC
CASNAASYEQYF
>NA|NA|TRBJ1-4|TRBV7-2
TGTGCCAGCAGCCCAACCGGGACAAGACCCGGAAAACTGTTTTTT
CASSPTGTRPGKLFF
>NA|NA|TRBJ1-1|TRBV28
TGTGCCAGCAGCGGACAAGTCTACACTGAAGCTTTCTTT
CASSGQVYTEAFF
>NA|NA|TRBJ1-1|TRBV5-6
TGTGCCAGCAGCTTGGGAGTGGGCACTGAAGCTTTCTTT
CASSLGVGTEAFF
>once|TRBD2|TRBJ2-1|TRBV9
TGTGCCAGCAGCGTTACTAGCGGGAATGAGCAGTTCTTC
CASSVTSGNEQFF
>NA|NA|TRBJ2-3|TRBV6-5
TGTGCCAGCAGTTACTCCGACAGACACACAGATACGCAGTATTTT
CASSYSDRHTDTQYF
>NA|TRBD2|TRBJ2-7|TRBV7-9
TGTGCCAGCAGCCATTCCGGGGGGTACGAGCAGTACTTC
CASSHSGGYEQYF
>NA|NA|TRBJ1-2|TRBV7-9
TGTGCCAGCAGCCCGGACGTAAACTATGGCTACACCTTC
CASSPDVNYGYTF
>NA|NA|TRBJ2-5|TRBV5-1
TGCGCCAGCAGCTTGAGTGGACTCATAGGGGAAGAGACCCAGTACTTC
CASSLSGLIGEETQYF
>once|TRBD1|TRBJ1-5|TRBV5-8
TGTGCCAGCAGCTCCGGGACAGGGGGCGCAGTAATTCAGCCCCAGCATTTT
CASSSGTGGAVIQPQHF
>NA|NA|TRBJ2-4|TRBV5-1
TGCGCCAGCAGCCCATCCTCAGCCAAAAACATTCAGTACTTC
CASSPSSAKNIQYF
>NA|NA|TRBJ2-6|TRBV4-2
TGTGCCAGCAGCCAAGTAGCAGGATTTCAGGGGGCCAACGTCCTGACTTTC
CASSQVAGFQGANVLTF
>NA|TRBD1|TRBJ2-6|TRBV7-7
TGTGCCAGCAGCACGGGACAGCACTCTGGGGCCAACGTCCTGACTTTC
CASSTGQHSGANVLTF
>NA|TRBD1|TRBJ2-7|TRBV5-1
TGCGCCAGCAGCTTCAATCCGGGACAGGGGAACTTCTACGAGCAGTACTTC
CASSFNPGQGNFYEQYF
>NA|NA|TRBJ1-4|TRBV6-8
TGTGCCAGCAGTTACTCTGTCGTCGTCCAAAAACTGTTTTTT
CASSYSVVVQKLFF